A selection of T cell receptor beta chains follows, all from one sample in a study of cytomegalovirus exposure and HLA in healthy donors. Using immunoSEQ multiplex PCR, the repertoire was profiled, and TCRdb retains in-frame clones only, with some absent. This sample carries 45,000 to 60,000 clones, about three quarters of them seen once, and the ten largest clones take 8.1%. Sequencing was done on a sample of PBMCs. Receptors were obtained from a young man in good health and CMV-seropositive. Both conserved end residues are part of each CDR3. D genes are given only for firm matches. Expanded clones get a size class; other rows say once, few or many, or leave the size out.

v_gene	j_gene	d_gene	abundance	len	CDR3aa	CDR3nt
TRBV5-4	TRBJ1-1	-	-	15	CASSLVEGLGTEAFF	TGTGCCAGCAGCTTGGTGGAGGGGTTGGGCACTGAAGCTTTCTTT
TRBV28	TRBJ1-4	TRBD1	-	14	CASKIRDREEKLFF	TGTGCCAGCAAAATCCGGGACAGGGAAGAAAAACTGTTTTTT
TRBV15	TRBJ2-1	TRBD2	-	16	CATSRGGLAVYNEQFF	TGTGCCACCAGCAGAGGGGGACTAGCGGTGTACAATGAGCAGTTCTTC
TRBV9	TRBJ2-7	-	-	15	CASSVQGAFSYEQYF	TGTGCCAGCAGCGTACAAGGGGCATTTAGCTACGAGCAGTACTTC
TRBV4-1	TRBJ1-4	TRBD1	few	13	CASSGQAAEKLFF	TGCGCCAGCAGTGGACAGGCCGCGGAAAAACTGTTTTTT
TRBV6-6	TRBJ1-1	-	-	13	CASSQGMNTEAFF	TGTGCCAGCAGCCAGGGCATGAACACTGAAGCTTTCTTT
TRBV7-9	TRBJ2-7	-	-	13	CASSAGLFYEQYF	TGTGCCAGCAGCGCCGGACTTTTCTACGAGCAGTACTTC
TRBV4-2	TRBJ2-1	TRBD2	-	16	CASSPPAAGGANEQFF	TGTGCCAGCAGCCCCCCGGCGGCGGGGGGGGCAAATGAGCAGTTCTTC
TRBV11-2	TRBJ1-3	-	-	17	CASSLMVGASSGNTIYF	TGTGCCAGCAGTTTGATGGTGGGGGCGAGCTCTGGAAACACCATATATTTT
TRBV28	TRBJ2-3	-	-	15	CASSLPSDLTDTQYF	TGTGCCAGCAGTTTACCTAGCGACCTCACAGATACGCAGTATTTT
TRBV15	TRBJ1-5	-	-	14	CAPGGGSYHQPQHF	TGTGCCCCGGGTGGGGGCTCGTATCATCAGCCCCAGCATTTT
TRBV11-2	TRBJ1-2	TRBD1	-	16	CASSLGTGVQGGSYTF	TGTGCCAGCAGCTTAGGCACAGGGGTCCAAGGGGGGAGCTACACCTTC
TRBV2	TRBJ1-5	-	few	12	CASKGGDQPQHF	TGTGCCAGCAAGGGGGGGGATCAGCCCCAGCATTTT
TRBV5-1	TRBJ2-7	-	few	13	CASSWVGVGEQYF	TGCGCCAGCAGCTGGGTAGGGGTCGGCGAGCAGTACTTC
TRBV5-4	TRBJ2-5	-	-	17	CASSSDTQRPRRETQYF	TGTGCCAGCAGCTCGGATACGCAGCGCCCGAGGAGAGAGACCCAGTACTTC
TRBV5-1	TRBJ2-3	TRBD2	once	17	CASSSASGTRGADTQYF	TGCGCCAGCAGCTCGGCCTCCGGGACTAGAGGGGCCGATACGCAGTATTTT
TRBV29-1	TRBJ2-7	TRBD1	-	13	CSVDRGGSYEQYF	TGCAGCGTAGACAGGGGGGGTTCCTACGAGCAGTACTTC
TRBV10-2	TRBJ2-1	TRBD2	few	14	CASRLAGAYNEQFF	TGCGCCAGCAGACTAGCGGGGGCCTACAATGAGCAGTTCTTC
TRBV5-1	TRBJ2-3	TRBD2	-	17	CASSLERNSGGADTQYF	TGCGCCAGCAGCTTGGAACGAAATAGCGGGGGGGCAGATACGCAGTATTTT
TRBV10-2	TRBJ2-5	TRBD1	-	15	CASSESAGGVETQYF	TGCGCCAGCAGTGAGTCGGCAGGGGGCGTGGAGACCCAGTACTTC
TRBV5-1	TRBJ1-1	TRBD1	-	16	CASSWGATGVVPEAFF	TGCGCCAGCAGCTGGGGGGCGACAGGGGTCGTCCCTGAAGCTTTCTTT
TRBV28	TRBJ2-5	TRBD2	-	17	CASSIPEASGAWETQYF	TGTGCCAGCAGTATCCCCGAAGCTAGCGGGGCGTGGGAGACCCAGTACTTC
TRBV19	TRBJ1-1	-	-	12	CASGMKGPEAFF	TGTGCCAGCGGGATGAAGGGTCCTGAAGCTTTCTTT
TRBV28	TRBJ1-1	-	-	14	CASSLPGFGTEAFF	TGTGCCAGCAGCCTTCCGGGATTTGGAACTGAAGCTTTCTTT
TRBV6-4	TRBJ2-1	TRBD1	-	15	CASSEDGTGGNEQFF	TGTGCCAGCAGTGAAGACGGGACAGGGGGCAATGAGCAGTTCTTC
TRBV15	TRBJ1-3	TRBD1	-	14	CATSRTGLPNTIYF	TGTGCCACCAGCAGGACAGGGCTCCCTAACACCATATATTTT
TRBV28	TRBJ1-2	TRBD1	-	15	CASSSRTGKDYGYTF	TGTGCCAGCAGTTCCCGGACAGGGAAGGACTATGGCTACACCTTC
TRBV14	TRBJ1-4	-	-	13	CASSGFGNEKLFF	TGTGCCAGCTCCGGGTTTGGAAATGAAAAACTGTTTTTT
TRBV7-8	TRBJ1-2	-	once	15	CASSLVRSGPYGYTF	TGTGCCAGCAGCTTAGTACGTTCAGGCCCCTATGGCTACACCTTC
TRBV19	TRBJ1-5	-	-	15	CASTNRVNSNQPQHF	TGTGCCAGTACCAACAGGGTTAATAGCAATCAGCCCCAGCATTTT
TRBV7-9	TRBJ2-7	TRBD2	-	17	CASSPLPGLADSYEQYF	TGTGCCAGCAGCCCCCTCCCGGGACTAGCGGACTCCTACGAGCAGTACTTC
TRBV4-2	TRBJ2-3	-	-	17	CASSRSRSGTSTDTQYF	TGTGCCAGCAGCCGAAGCCGGAGCGGTACTAGCACAGATACGCAGTATTTT
TRBV6-1	TRBJ1-5	-	-	14	CASSEGEIITPQHF	TGTGCCAGCAGTGAAGGAGAGATCATCACGCCCCAGCATTTT
TRBV6-1	TRBJ1-1	-	-	13	CASSARISTEAFF	TGTGCCAGCAGTGCGAGGATTTCCACTGAAGCTTTCTTT
TRBV4-1	TRBJ2-2	TRBD1	once	16	CASSPRDSTNTGELFF	TGCGCCAGCAGCCCCCGGGACAGCACGAACACCGGGGAGCTGTTTTTT
TRBV6-1	TRBJ2-1	TRBD2	-	15	CASILTSGGANEQFF	TGTGCCAGCATTCTGACTAGCGGGGGGGCCAATGAGCAGTTCTTC
TRBV4-1	TRBJ1-4	TRBD1	-	15	CASSPPGQGEVKLFF	TGCGCCAGCAGCCCCCCGGGACAGGGTGAAGTAAAACTGTTTTTT
TRBV21-1	TRBJ1-5	-	-	15	CASSIRDRRNQPQHF	TGTGCCAGCAGCATACGGGACAGAAGGAATCAGCCCCAGCATTTT
TRBV5-1	TRBJ2-1	TRBD2	-	15	CASSRTSGGPNEQFF	TGCGCCAGCAGCAGGACTAGCGGGGGGCCGAATGAGCAGTTCTTC
TRBV7-9	TRBJ2-4	TRBD1	-	14	CASSYGQGINIQYF	TGTGCCAGCAGCTACGGACAGGGGATAAACATTCAGTACTTC
TRBV7-6	TRBJ2-3	-	-	15	CASSLRGGTTDTQYF	TGTGCCAGCAGCTTAAGGGGGGGGACCACAGATACGCAGTATTTT
TRBV28	TRBJ2-3	-	once	14	CASRRQVITDTQYF	TGTGCCAGCAGAAGACAAGTTATCACAGATACGCAGTATTTT
TRBV9	TRBJ1-3	-	-	13	CASSVVAGNTIYF	TGTGCCAGCAGCGTAGTAGCTGGAAACACCATATATTTT
TRBV5-1	TRBJ2-2	-	-	15	CASSVSSVNTGELFF	TGCGCCAGCAGCGTAAGTAGCGTGAACACCGGGGAGCTGTTTTTT
TRBV9	TRBJ1-4	TRBD1	-	14	CASSGTGGREKLFF	TGTGCCAGCAGCGGGACAGGGGGAAGGGAAAAACTGTTTTTT
TRBV29-1	TRBJ1-1	-	-	12	CSVAAGVTEAFF	TGCAGCGTTGCCGCAGGGGTCACTGAAGCTTTCTTT
TRBV19	TRBJ1-2	-	few	14	CASSIYTRTDGYTF	TGTGCCAGTAGTATTTACACCCGGACAGATGGCTACACCTTC
TRBV30	TRBJ2-7	-	once	11	CACSQRDEQYF	TGTGCCTGTTCCCAGCGAGACGAGCAGTACTTC
TRBV14	TRBJ2-3	-	-	15	CASSQLGGVTDTQYF	TGTGCCAGCAGCCAACTAGGGGGGGTGACAGATACGCAGTATTTT
TRBV28	TRBJ2-7	-	-	13	CASSYTGPYEQYF	TGTGCCAGCAGTTATACAGGCCCCTACGAGCAGTACTTC
TRBV6-1	TRBJ2-7	-	-	17	CASSARGGREPSYEQYF	TGTGCCAGCAGTGCCCGTGGGGGGCGGGAGCCCTCCTACGAGCAGTACTTC
TRBV2	TRBJ1-2	TRBD1	-	15	CASRLGGQGARGYTF	TGTGCCAGCAGGCTGGGGGGACAGGGGGCGCGTGGCTACACCTTC
TRBV14	TRBJ1-2	-	-	14	CASSQEGRGYGYTF	TGTGCCAGCAGCCAAGAAGGCAGGGGCTATGGCTACACCTTC
TRBV7-9	TRBJ1-1	-	-	13	CSSSLALVEEAFF	TGTTCCAGCAGCTTAGCGCTGGTAGAGGAAGCTTTCTTT
TRBV5-1	TRBJ2-1	TRBD2	-	18	CASSSVSLSGGTYNEQFF	TGCGCCAGCAGCTCTGTCTCCCTCAGCGGGGGGACGTACAATGAGCAGTTCTTC
TRBV19	TRBJ2-7	TRBD1	-	14	CASSKSGTGAEQYF	TGTGCCAGTAGTAAATCGGGGACAGGGGCCGAGCAGTACTTC
TRBV19	TRBJ2-6	TRBD1	-	18	CASSLRAGTGRGANVLTF	TGTGCCAGTAGTCTCCGAGCCGGGACAGGGCGAGGGGCCAACGTCCTGACTTTC
TRBV6-5	TRBJ2-1	-	-	15	CASSYHREPYNEQFF	TGTGCCAGCAGTTACCACAGGGAACCCTACAATGAGCAGTTCTTC
TRBV7-2	TRBJ1-1	-	-	15	CASSLEPHRNTEAFF	TGTGCCAGCAGCTTAGAGCCTCACAGGAACACTGAAGCTTTCTTT
TRBV28	TRBJ1-3	TRBD1	-	15	CASSLTGKSGNTIYF	TGTGCCAGCAGCCTGACAGGGAAGAGTGGAAACACCATATATTTT